What follows describes a single T cell receptor (beta chain). Sequencing was performed with immunoSEQ multiplex PCR; in TCRdb, only in-frame clones are kept and a portion is missing. The table lists tens of thousands of clones, about 90% of them singletons, with around 2.8% in the top ten. These data originate in a study of T cell changes during pregnancy in multiple sclerosis. The CDR3 extends over 17 amino acids. V lost 0 bases, J lost 3 bases, and 9 bases stayed unmatched. CDR1 MGHRA and CDR2 YSYEKL come from the germline V gene. Material: peripheral blood, obtained in the second trimester of pregnancy. The rearrangement joins TRBV4-1 to TRBJ2-7; TRBD2 agrees at 9 bases. The receptor was derived from a female donor in good health, enrolled as a control in a pregnancy study. This CDR3 reads CASSQDWGLAGRYEQYF. CDR3 nucleotides: TGCGCCAGCAGCCAAGATTGGGGCCTAGCGGGGCGCTACGAGCAGTACTTC.